The text below deals with one T cell receptor (beta chain). The antigen is unknown. TCRdb analysed the 5' RACE reads with MiXCR anew, one entry per CDR3 protein. This table holds 92,000 or so distinct CDR3 sequences, about an eighth found once. This sample was taken from a study of T-cell memory formation after mild COVID-19. The wider study: TCR clusters largely stayed donor specific.

The J segment lost 5 bases and the V segment lost 3 bases, leaving 6 bases of the junction unmatched. The V gene's germline CDR1 is MNHNY and CDR2 SVGAGI (reference sequence). This CDR3 spans 15 amino acids. Regarding the study as a whole: The authors left the SARS-CoV-2 specificity of second-wave clones peaking on day 37 unconfirmed. Cross-reactive memory appears to have joined, as suggested by some responding clones showing up in pre-infection memory.

The sample was PBMCs or a T cell subset sorted from them (not recorded which). The chain couples TRBV6-6 to TRBJ2-3, with 9 bases lining up with TRBD2. This receptor was identified in an adult woman who had mild COVID-19 (a few samples of this study predate the infection). Cell type and time point are not known. The CDR3 spells CASSYGGGAVDTQYF. DNA of the CDR3: TGTGCCAGCAGTTATGGCGGGGGGGCGGTAGATACGCAGTATTTT.